This T cell receptor beta chain stems from a study of beta chain features in type 1 diabetes. Study results and limitations: Among all four CD4+ subsets, Type 1 diabetes patients had TCRB CDR3s that were moderately but significantly shorter.

Reverse transcription of all isolated RNA meant that expressed TCRB transcripts were sequenced. The assay was immunoSEQ multiplex PCR, and TCRdb's table has in-frame clones only and misses some. Of 310,000 or so clones in the sample, 15% were seen once. The CDR3 totals 14 residues. CDR1 is MDHEN and CDR2 is SYDVKM in the germline V gene. V lost 1 base and J lost 3, with 9 bases in between. This clone was counted only a few times. As yet, its antigen is unknown. Sequencing was carried out using naive CD4+ T cells from blood. The J gene is TRBJ2-5, the V gene TRBV28; D possibly corresponds to TRBD1 (5 bases). This receptor was taken from a young man with type 1 diabetes. This chain's CDR3 is CASSLLSREETQYF. CDR3 in DNA: TGTGCCAGCAGTTTATTGTCCAGGGAAGAGACCCAGTACTTC.